The clone carrying this T cell receptor (beta chain) was counted between two and nine times. The antigen is not known. With 4 bases clipped from V and 8 bases from J, the junction kept 8 bases outside the gene matches. The CDR3 has 13 residues. Germline assignment: CDR1 SGHDT and CDR2 YYEEEE. Stated time point: newly diagnosed GD, antithyroid drugs for less than 3 months. The authors made the TCR library using RNA they extracted from PBMCs. This entry is derived from a study of regulatory T cells in long-lasting Graves disease. Through Arm-PCR of CDR3 regions and iRepertoire HTBI primers, TCR beta libraries were built. A single record per CDR3 protein comes from TCRdb applying MiXCR to the multiplex PCR reads. The table has under 800,000 distinct CDR3 sequences, under 20% seen once. Findings and limits, study-wide: There were preferences for TRBV28, TRBJ1-2 and TRBJ2-5 in persistent disease. TCR diversity was lower in persistent than newly diagnosed Graves' disease.

These data were also reused for a study on T cells in Graves' hyperthyroidism and ophthalmopathy. That source adds: Absent ophthalmopathy progression within 18 months defined stable Graves' hyperthyroidism. Primed by the HTBI set, a first-round RT-PCR was run on the TCR CDR3.

Sample: peripheral blood mononuclear cells (PBMCs), taken at new diagnosis, from a patient treated with antithyroid drugs. The genes are TRBV5-6 and TRBJ1-2, with 7 bases aligning to TRBD1. This TCR came from a woman between 25 and 40 years old with Graves disease. In nucleotides, the CDR3 is TGTGCCAGCAGCCTAGGGGGCGATAAAGGCTACACCTTC. Translation gives CASSLGGDKGYTF. The full variable domain, its missing parts supplied by reference TRBV5-6 and TRBJ1-2, is DAGVTQSPTHLIKTRGQQVTLRCSPKSGHDTVSWYQQALGQGPQFIFQYYEEEERQRGNFPDRFSGHQFPNYSSELNVNALLLGDSALYLCASSLGGDKGYTFGSGTRLTVV.